The next 6 T cell receptor beta chains were all read from a single sample in a study of shared clonotypes between healthy human individuals. Clones were read by immunoSEQ multiplex PCR, and TCRdb kept only the in-frame ones, dropping some. The repertoire holds about 2.3 million clones, with over 90% as singletons. The sequenced material came from naive CD4+ T cells from PBMCs. Subset here: CD45RA+ positively selected. All receptors come from a man aged 18 to 30 in good health. Some clones in this sample may be carry-over from other donors' samples.

The V gene is TRBV19, the J gene TRBJ1-4; D ambiguous. V lost 3 bases and J 3 bases, leaving 11 bases between the germline ends. This CDR3 spans 15 amino acids. Germline V CDR1 and CDR2: LNHDA, SQIVND (reference sequence). The CDR3 reads CASSIIVGSNEKLFF. The CDR3 nucleotides read TGTGCCAGTAGTATTATTGTCGGTTCTAATGAAAAACTGTTTTTT.

This clone was recorded once. This sequence joins TRBV6-6 and TRBJ2-3, with D perhaps matching TRBD1 (6 bases). Trimming pared 6 bases from V and 5 bases from J, leaving 21 bases between. The CDR3 is made up of 16 amino acids. The germline V gene has CDR1 MNHNY and CDR2 SVGAGI (reference sequence). CDR3 in amino acids: CASSGGRTAAGDTQYF. The CDR3 nucleotides read TGTGCCAGCAGCGGAGGCCGGACAGCAGCTGGAGATACGCAGTATTTT.

This clone was seen once. The sample contains more than one DNA sequence encoding this CDR3. V usage is TRBV18 and J usage is TRBJ2-7, with 9 bases identical to TRBD1. This CDR3 is 15 amino acids long. The junction had 6 bases not matched to a gene; V was cut back by 3 bases and J by 3 bases. Germline CDR1 reads KGHSH; CDR2 reads LQKENI. The CDR3 DNA reads as TGTGCCAGCTCACCGTCGGGACAGGGATTCTACGAGCAGTACTTC. Translated, it gives CASSPSGQGFYEQYF.

The chain links TRBV7-2 to TRBJ2-6; TRBD1 might be the D (5 bases). Trimming shortened V by 10 bases and J by 2 bases, and 9 bases separated the two germline ends. CDR1 SGHTA and CDR2 FQGNSA come from the germline V gene. The CDR3 consists of 13 residues. The CDR3, as DNA: TGTGCCATCAGGGTCCCTGGGGCCAACGTCCTGACTTTC. Protein: CAIRVPGANVLTF.

This rearrangement joins TRBV7-8 to TRBJ2-1; D is unclear. The germline V gene encodes CDR1 SGHVS and CDR2 FQNEAQ. The CDR3 has 13 amino acids. Trimming cost V 1 base and J 7 bases, with 8 bases left between them. This CDR3 is CASSLGGHNEQFF. For the CDR3, the DNA is TGTGCCAGCAGCTTAGGTGGCCATAATGAGCAGTTCTTC. The variable domain in full, with the rest retrieved from reference TRBV7-8 and TRBJ2-1, is GAGVSQSPRYKVAKRGQDVALRCDPISGHVSLFWYQQALGQGPEFLTYFQNEAQLDKSGLPSDRFFAERPEGSVSTLKIQRTQQEDSAVYLCASSLGGHNEQFFGPGTRLTVL.

The genes are TRBV5-1 and TRBJ2-7; D is unresolved. V lost 5 bases to trimming and J lost 0 bases, with 9 bases between them. The germline V gene encodes CDR1 SGHRS and CDR2 YFSETQ. CDR3 length equals 13 residues. The CDR3 is CASRLGHSYEQYF. CDR3 DNA sequence: TGCGCCAGCAGATTAGGTCACTCCTACGAGCAGTACTTC.